This T cell receptor (beta chain) came from a study of T-cell reconstitution after alpha-beta-depleted transplantation in children. This clonotype appeared many times. The V end lost 6 bases, the J end lost 4 bases, and 15 bases lay between the germline ends. Germline values: CDR1 DFQATT, CDR2 SNEGSKA (reference sequence). The CDR3 is made up of 13 amino acids. TCRbeta library preparation incorporated unique molecular identifiers. TCRdb reprocessed the PCR reads via MiXCR and lists one record per CDR3 protein. The sample lists some 240,000 distinct CDR3 sequences; 12% were seen once. The chain links TRBV20-1 to TRBJ1-2, with D possibly being TRBD1 (6 bases). The sequences come from PBMCs from the stem cell graft donor, collected from the stem cell graft. The sequence was obtained from a human donor who donated a stem cell graft to a child with acute lymphoblastic leukemia. Written as DNA, the CDR3 is TGCAGTGCAACGGGACACAGCGGCTATGGCTACACCTTC. Its translation is CSATGHSGYGYTF.